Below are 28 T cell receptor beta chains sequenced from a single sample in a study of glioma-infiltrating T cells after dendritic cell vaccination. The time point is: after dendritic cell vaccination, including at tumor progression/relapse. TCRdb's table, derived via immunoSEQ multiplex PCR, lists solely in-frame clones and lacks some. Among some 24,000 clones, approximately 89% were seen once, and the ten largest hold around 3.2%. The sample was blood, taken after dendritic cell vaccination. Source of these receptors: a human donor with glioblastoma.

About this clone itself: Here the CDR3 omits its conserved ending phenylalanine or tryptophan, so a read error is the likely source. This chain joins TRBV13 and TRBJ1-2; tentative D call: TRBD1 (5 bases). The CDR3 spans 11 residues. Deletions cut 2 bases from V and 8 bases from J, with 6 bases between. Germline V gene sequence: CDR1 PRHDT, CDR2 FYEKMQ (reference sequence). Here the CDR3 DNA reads TGTGCCAGCAGCTTACGGGGGGGCTACACCCTC. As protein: CASSLRGGYTL.

This chain's CDR3 is CASSSATSWETQYF. The DNA of the CDR3 is TGTGCCAGCAGCTCCGCGACTAGCTGGGAGACCCAGTACTTC. The rearrangement links TRBV7-9 to TRBJ2-5; 7 bases are shared with TRBD2. Germline trimming cut 4 bases from V and 5 bases from J; bases unmatched to any gene: 7. Per germline, CDR1 SEHNR and CDR2 FQNEAQ (reference sequence). The CDR3 is made up of 14 amino acids.

This CDR3 reads CASSVTSANYNEQFF. The CDR3 DNA sequence: TGTGCCAGCAGTGTCACCAGTGCCAACTACAATGAGCAGTTCTTC. J is TRBJ2-1 and V is TRBV2; no reliable D call. CDR3 size: 15 residues. In germline, CDR1 is SNHLY, CDR2 FYNNEI. The V end lost 4 bases, the J end lost 3 bases, and 13 bases lay between the germline ends.

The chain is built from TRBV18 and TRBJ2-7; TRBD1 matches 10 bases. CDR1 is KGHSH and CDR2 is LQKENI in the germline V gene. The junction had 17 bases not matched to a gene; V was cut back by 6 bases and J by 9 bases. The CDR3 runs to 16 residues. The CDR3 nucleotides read TGTGCCAGCTCCCCTAAAGTTGGGACAGGGGAAATTGGGCAGTACTTC. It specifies CASSPKVGTGEIGQYF. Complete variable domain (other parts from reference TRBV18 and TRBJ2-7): NAGVMQNPRHLVRRRGQEARLRCSPMKGHSHVYWYRQLPEEGLKFMVYLQKENIIDESGMPKERFSAEFPKEGPSILRIQQVVRGDSAAYFCASSPKVGTGEIGQYFGPGTRLTVT.

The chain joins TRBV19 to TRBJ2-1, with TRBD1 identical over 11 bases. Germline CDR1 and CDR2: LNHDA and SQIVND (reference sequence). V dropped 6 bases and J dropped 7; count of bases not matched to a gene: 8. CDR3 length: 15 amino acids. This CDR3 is CASRGDRGFQNEQFF. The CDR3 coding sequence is TGTGCCAGTAGGGGGGACAGGGGGTTTCAGAATGAGCAGTTCTTC.

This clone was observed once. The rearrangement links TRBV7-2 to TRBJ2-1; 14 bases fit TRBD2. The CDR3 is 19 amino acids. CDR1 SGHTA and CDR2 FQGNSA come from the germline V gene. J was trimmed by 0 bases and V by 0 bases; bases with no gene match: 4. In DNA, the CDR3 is TGTGCCAGCAGCTTAGCGAGACTAGCGGGGGGGAGCTCCTACAATGAGCAGTTCTTC. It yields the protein CASSLARLAGGSSYNEQFF. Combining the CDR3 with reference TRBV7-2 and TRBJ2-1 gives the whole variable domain GAGVSQSPSNKVTEKGKDVELRCDPISGHTALYWYRQSLGQGLEFLIYFQGNSAPDKSGLPSDRFSAERTGGSVSTLTIQRTQQEDSAVYLCASSLARLAGGSSYNEQFFGPGTRLTVL.

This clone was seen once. DNA for the CDR3: TGTGCCAGCAGTTACCGGTCCATGAACACTGAAGCTTTCTTT. As protein: CASSYRSMNTEAFF. The chain links TRBV6-5 to TRBJ1-1, with D unresolved. The CDR3 consists of 14 residues. Germline CDR1 reads MNHEY; CDR2 reads SVGAGI. The V and J ends lost 2 bases and 0 bases respectively, with 7 bases between them.

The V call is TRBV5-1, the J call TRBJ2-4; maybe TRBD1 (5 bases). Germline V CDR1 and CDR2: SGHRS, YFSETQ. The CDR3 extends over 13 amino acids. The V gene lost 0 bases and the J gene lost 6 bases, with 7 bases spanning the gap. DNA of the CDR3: TGCGCCAGCAGCTTGGGACAGTCAAACATTCAGTACTTC. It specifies CASSLGQSNIQYF. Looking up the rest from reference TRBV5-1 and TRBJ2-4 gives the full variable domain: KAGVTQTPRYLIKTRGQQVTLSCSPISGHRSVSWYQQTPGQGLQFLFEYFSETQRNKGNFPGRFSGRQFSNSRSEMNVSTLELGDSALYLCASSLGQSNIQYFGAGTRLSVL.

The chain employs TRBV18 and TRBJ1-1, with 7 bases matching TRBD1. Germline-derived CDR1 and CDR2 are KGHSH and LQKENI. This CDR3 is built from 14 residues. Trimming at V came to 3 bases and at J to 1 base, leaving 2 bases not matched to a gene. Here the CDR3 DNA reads TGTGCCAGCTCACCGGGACAGCGGAACACTGAAGCTTTCTTT. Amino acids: CASSPGQRNTEAFF.

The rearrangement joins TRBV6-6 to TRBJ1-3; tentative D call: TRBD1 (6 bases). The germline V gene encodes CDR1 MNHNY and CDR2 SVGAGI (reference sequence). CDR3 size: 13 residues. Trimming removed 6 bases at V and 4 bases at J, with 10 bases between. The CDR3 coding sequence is TGTGCCAGCAGCCCCACAGGGGGAAACACCATATATTTT. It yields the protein CASSPTGGNTIYF.

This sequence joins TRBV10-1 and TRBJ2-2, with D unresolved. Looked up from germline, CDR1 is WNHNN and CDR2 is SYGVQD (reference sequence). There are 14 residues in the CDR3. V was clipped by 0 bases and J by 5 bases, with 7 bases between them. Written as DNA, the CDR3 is TGCGCCAGCAGTGAGTCGACGAGGACCGGGGAGCTGTTTTTT. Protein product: CASSESTRTGELFF.

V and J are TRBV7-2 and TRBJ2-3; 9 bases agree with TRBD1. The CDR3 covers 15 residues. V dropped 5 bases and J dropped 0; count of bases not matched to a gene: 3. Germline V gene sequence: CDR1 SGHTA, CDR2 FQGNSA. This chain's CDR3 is CASSHRGPSTDTQYF. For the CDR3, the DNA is TGTGCCAGCAGCCACAGGGGGCCAAGCACAGATACGCAGTATTTT.

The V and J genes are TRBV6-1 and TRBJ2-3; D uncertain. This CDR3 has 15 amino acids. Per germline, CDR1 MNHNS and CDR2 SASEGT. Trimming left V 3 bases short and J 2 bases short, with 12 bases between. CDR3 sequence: CASSDHIQPTDTQYF. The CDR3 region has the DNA TGTGCCAGCAGTGACCACATCCAACCCACAGATACGCAGTATTTT.

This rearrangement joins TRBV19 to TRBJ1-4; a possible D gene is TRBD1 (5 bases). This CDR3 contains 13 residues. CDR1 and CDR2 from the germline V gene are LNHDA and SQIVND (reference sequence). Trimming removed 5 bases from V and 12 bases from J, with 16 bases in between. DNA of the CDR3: TGTGCCAGTAGTCCACGAACAGGAATGGAACTGTTTTTT. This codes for CASSPRTGMELFF.

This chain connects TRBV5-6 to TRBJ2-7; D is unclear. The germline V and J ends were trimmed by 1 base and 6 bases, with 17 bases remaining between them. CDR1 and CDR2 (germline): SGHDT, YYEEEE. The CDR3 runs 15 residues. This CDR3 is CASSLNGLELSEQYF. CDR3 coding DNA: TGTGCCAGCAGCTTGAACGGCCTAGAATTGTCCGAGCAGTACTTC.

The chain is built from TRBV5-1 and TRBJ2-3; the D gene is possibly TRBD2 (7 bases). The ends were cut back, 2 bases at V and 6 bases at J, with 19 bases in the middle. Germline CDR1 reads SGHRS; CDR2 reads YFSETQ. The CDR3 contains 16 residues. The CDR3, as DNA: TGCGCCAGCAGCTTTTTAATGGGGGGGCTGAAGGATACGCAGTATTTT. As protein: CASSFLMGGLKDTQYF.

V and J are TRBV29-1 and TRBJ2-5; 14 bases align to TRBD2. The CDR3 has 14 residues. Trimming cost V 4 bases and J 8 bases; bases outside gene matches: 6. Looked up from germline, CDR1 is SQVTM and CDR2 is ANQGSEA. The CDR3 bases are TGCAGCGTTGCGACTAGCGGGGGGGCTGGAACCCAGTACTTC. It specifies CSVATSGGAGTQYF.

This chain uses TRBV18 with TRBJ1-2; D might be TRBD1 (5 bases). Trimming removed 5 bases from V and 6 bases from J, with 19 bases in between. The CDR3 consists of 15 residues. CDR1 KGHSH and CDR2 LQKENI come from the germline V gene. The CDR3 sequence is CASSGALQQPDGYTF. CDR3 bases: TGTGCCAGCTCAGGGGCGTTACAGCAGCCGGATGGCTACACCTTC.

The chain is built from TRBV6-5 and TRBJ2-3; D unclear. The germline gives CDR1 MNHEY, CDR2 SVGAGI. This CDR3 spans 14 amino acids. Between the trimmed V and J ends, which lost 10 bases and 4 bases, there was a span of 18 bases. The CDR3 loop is CATRLRRKADTQYF. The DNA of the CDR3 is TGTGCCACCCGGCTTCGGCGGAAGGCAGATACGCAGTATTTT.

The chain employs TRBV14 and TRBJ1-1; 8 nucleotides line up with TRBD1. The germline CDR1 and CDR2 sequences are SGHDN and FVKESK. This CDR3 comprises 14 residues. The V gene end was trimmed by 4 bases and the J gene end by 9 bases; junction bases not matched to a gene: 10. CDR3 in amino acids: CASSRMLDRGQAFF. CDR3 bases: TGTGCCAGCAGCCGAATGCTTGACAGGGGACAAGCTTTCTTT.

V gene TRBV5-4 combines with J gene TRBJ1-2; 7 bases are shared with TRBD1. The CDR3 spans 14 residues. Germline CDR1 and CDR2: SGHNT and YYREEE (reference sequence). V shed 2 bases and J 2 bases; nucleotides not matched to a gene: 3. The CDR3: CASSFSGQNYGYTF. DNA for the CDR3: TGTGCCAGCAGCTTTTCGGGACAGAACTATGGCTACACCTTC.

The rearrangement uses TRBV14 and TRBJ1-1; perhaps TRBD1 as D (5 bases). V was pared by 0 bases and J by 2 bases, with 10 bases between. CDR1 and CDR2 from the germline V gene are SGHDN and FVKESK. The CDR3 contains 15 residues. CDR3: CASSQEGARNTEAFF. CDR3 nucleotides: TGTGCCAGCAGCCAAGAAGGGGCTAGAAACACTGAAGCTTTCTTT.

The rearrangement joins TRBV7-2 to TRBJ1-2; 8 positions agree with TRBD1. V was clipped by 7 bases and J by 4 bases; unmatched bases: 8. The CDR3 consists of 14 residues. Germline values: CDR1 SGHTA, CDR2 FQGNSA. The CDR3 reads CASTKDRAGYGYTF. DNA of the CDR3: TGTGCCAGCACCAAGGACAGGGCGGGCTATGGCTACACCTTC.

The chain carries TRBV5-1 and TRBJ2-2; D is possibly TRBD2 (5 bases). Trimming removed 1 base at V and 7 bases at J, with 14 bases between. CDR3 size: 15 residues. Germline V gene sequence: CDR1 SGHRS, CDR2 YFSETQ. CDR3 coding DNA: TGCGCCAGCAGCTTGCGTCCCGAGGGCTTCGGGGAGCTGTTTTTT. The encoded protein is CASSLRPEGFGELFF. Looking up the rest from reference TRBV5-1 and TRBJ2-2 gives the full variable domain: KAGVTQTPRYLIKTRGQQVTLSCSPISGHRSVSWYQQTPGQGLQFLFEYFSETQRNKGNFPGRFSGRQFSNSRSEMNVSTLELGDSALYLCASSLRPEGFGELFFGEGSRLTVL.

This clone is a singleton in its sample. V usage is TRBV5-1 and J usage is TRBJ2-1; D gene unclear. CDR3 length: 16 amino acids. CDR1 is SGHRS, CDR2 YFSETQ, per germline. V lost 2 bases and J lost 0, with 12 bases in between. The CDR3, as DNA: TGCGCCAGCAGCTTCACGGCACAGAGCTCCTACAATGAGCAGTTCTTC. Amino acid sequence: CASSFTAQSSYNEQFF.

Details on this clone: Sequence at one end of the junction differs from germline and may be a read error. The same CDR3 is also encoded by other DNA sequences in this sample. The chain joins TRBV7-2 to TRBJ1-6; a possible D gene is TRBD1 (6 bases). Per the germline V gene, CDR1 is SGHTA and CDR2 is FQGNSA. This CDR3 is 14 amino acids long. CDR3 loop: CASSSTGNNSPLHF. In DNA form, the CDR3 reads TGTGCCAGCAGCTCCACAGGGAATAATTCCCCCCTCCACTTT.

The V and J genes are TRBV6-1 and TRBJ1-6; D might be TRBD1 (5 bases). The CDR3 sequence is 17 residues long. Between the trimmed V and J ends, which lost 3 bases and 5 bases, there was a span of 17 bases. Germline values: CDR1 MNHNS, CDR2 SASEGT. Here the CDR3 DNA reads TGTGCCAGCAGTGATTCGTGGCTTAGGGGAAATAATTCACCCCTCCACTTT. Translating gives CASSDSWLRGNNSPLHF.

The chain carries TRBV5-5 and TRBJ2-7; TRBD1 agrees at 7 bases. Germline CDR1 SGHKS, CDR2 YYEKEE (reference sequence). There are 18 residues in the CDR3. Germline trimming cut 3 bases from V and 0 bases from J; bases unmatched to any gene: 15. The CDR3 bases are TGTGCCAGCAGCTGGGAACCCTGGGACAGACGAGTCTCCTACGAGCAGTACTTC. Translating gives CASSWEPWDRRVSYEQYF.